The present T cell receptor (beta chain) was sequenced within a study of blood T cell repertoires in COVID-19. Study at large: Material from acute and convalescent COVID-19 was sourced from the United States, Italy and Spain. Sources were T cells, B-cell-depleted T cells, or PBMCs; the material itself was cDNA or gDNA.

Between the trimmed V and J ends, which lost 3 bases and 3 bases, there was a span of 11 bases. Germline CDR1 is MNHEY and CDR2 is SMNVEV (reference sequence). The CDR3 is 14 amino acids. Study processing details: Estimation of nucleated cell counts relied on the amplification of reference gene primers. Generated by immunoSEQ multiplex PCR, the TCRdb table keeps only in-frame clones and is missing some. V, J and clone size derive from that table, while D and trimming were established from the DNA sequence. The repertoire includes 140,000 to 150,000 clones, roughly 79% of them detected once, and 6.5% to 8.5% sits in the top ten.

The rearrangement uses TRBV27 and TRBJ1-1; a possible D gene is TRBD1 (5 bases). The receptor comes from a human donor with acute or convalescent COVID-19. The donor label of this sample is uncertain. Sequencing input: peripheral blood. DNA of the CDR3: TGTGCCAGCAGTTTCCAGGGTGTTTACACTGAAGCTTTCTTT. This sequence encodes CASSFQGVYTEAFF.